This T cell receptor (beta chain) originates from a study of cytomegalovirus exposure and HLA in healthy donors. Concerning this clone itself: Its antigen remains unknown.

This CDR3 comprises 15 residues. The J segment lost 3 bases and the V segment lost 0 bases, leaving 5 bases of the junction unmatched. Per germline, CDR1 LGHNA and CDR2 YSLEER. Sequenced by immunoSEQ multiplex PCR; TCRdb stores in-frame clones only, minus some. The sample consists of about 120,000 clones, approximately 87% of them appearing once. Study outcomes and limitations: According to the study, 150 to 200 TCR beta chains were cytomegalovirus-associated.

This receptor was obtained from a woman aged 30 to 39 in good health and CMV-seronegative. The sequenced sample consisted of PBMCs. The gene calls are TRBV4-3 and TRBJ2-7; 7 positions agree with TRBD2. CDR3 residues: CASSQDLGGNYEQYF. The CDR3 DNA reads as TGCGCCAGCAGCCAAGATTTGGGGGGGAACTACGAGCAGTACTTC.